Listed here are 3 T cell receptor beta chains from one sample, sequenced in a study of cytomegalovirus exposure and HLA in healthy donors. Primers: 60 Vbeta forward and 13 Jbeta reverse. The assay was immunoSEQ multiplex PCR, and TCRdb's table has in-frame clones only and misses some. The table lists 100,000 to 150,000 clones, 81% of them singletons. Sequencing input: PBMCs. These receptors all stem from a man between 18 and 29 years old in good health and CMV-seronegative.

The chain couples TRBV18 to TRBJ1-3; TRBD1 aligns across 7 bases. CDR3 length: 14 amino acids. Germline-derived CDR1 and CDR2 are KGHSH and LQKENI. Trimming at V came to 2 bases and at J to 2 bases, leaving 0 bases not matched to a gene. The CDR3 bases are TGTGCCAGCTCACCAGACAGGGCTGGAAACACCATATATTTT. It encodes CASSPDRAGNTIYF.

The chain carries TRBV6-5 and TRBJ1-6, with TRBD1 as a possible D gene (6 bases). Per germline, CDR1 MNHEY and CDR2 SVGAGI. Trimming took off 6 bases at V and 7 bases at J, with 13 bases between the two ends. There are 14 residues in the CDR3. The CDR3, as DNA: TGTGCCAGCAGGTCTACAGGGCCCAATTCACCCCTCCACTTT. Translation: CASRSTGPNSPLHF.

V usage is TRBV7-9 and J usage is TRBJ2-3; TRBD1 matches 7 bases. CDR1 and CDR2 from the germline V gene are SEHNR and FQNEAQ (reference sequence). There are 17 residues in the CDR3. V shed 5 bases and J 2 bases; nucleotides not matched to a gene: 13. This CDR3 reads CASSRHILGQATDTQYF. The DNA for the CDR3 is TGTGCCAGCAGCCGGCATATCCTCGGACAGGCCACAGATACGCAGTATTTT.